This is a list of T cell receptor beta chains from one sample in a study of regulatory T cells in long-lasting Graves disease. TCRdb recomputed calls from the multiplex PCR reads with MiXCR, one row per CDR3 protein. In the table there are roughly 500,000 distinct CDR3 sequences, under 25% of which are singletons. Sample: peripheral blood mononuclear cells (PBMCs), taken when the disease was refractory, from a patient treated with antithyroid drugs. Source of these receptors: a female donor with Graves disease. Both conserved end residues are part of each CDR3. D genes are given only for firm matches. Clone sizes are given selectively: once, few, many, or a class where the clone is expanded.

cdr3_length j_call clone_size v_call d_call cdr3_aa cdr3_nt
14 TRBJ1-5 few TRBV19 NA CASSTGSGNQPQHF TGTGCCAGTAGTACAGGGTCCGGCAATCAGCCCCAGCATTTT
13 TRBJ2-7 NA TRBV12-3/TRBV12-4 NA CASSFGGVYEQYF TGTGCCAGCAGTTTCGGGGGAGTCTACGAGCAGTACTTC
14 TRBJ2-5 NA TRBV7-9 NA CASSVIAEQETQYF TGTGCCAGCAGCGTAATAGCGGAACAAGAGACCCAGTACTTC
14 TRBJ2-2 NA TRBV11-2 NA CASSPFANTGELFF TGTGCCAGCAGTCCGTTCGCGAACACCGGGGAGCTGTTTTTT
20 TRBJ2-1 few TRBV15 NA CATSRGLRILAEGGYNEQFF TGTGCCACCAGCAGAGGGCTCCGGATATTAGCGGAGGGGGGGTACAATGAGCAGTTCTTC
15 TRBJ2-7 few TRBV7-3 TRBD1 CASSRIPGQTYEQYF TGTGCCAGCAGCCGAATACCGGGACAGACCTACGAGCAGTACTTC
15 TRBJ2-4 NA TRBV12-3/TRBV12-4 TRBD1 CASSSGQGIENIQYF TGTGCCAGCAGCTCCGGACAGGGAATCGAAAACATTCAGTACTTC
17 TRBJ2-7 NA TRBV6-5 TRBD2 CASSYRSSGLAGDEQYF TGTGCCAGCAGTTACCGGAGCTCGGGACTAGCGGGAGACGAGCAGTACTTC
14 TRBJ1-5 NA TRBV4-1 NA CASSQVGANQPQHF TGCGCCAGCAGCCAAGTAGGAGCAAATCAGCCCCAGCATTTT
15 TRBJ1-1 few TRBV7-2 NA CASSLVGQKNTEAFF TGTGCCAGCAGCTTGGTCGGGCAGAAGAACACTGAAGCTTTCTTT
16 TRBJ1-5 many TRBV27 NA CASSSLADYSNQPQHF TGTGCCAGCAGTTCCCTCGCAGACTATAGCAATCAGCCCCAGCATTTT
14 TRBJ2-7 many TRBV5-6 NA CASSWGRSSYEQYF TGTGCCAGCAGCTGGGGACGGAGCTCCTACGAGCAGTACTTC
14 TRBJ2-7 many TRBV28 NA CASRRAFSTYEQYF TGTGCCAGCCGACGGGCCTTCTCCACCTACGAGCAGTACTTC
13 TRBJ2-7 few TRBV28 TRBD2 CASGTRGSYEQYF TGTGCCAGCGGGACTAGGGGCAGCTACGAGCAGTACTTC
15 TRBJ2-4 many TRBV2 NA CASSVDLSAKNIQYF TGTGCCAGCAGCGTGGACTTGTCGGCCAAAAACATTCAGTACTTC
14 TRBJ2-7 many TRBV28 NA CASSGWGGRDEQYF TGTGCCAGCAGCGGATGGGGGGGGCGCGACGAGCAGTACTTC
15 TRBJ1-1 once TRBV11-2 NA CASSQDRFRDTEAFF TGCGCCAGCAGCCAAGACAGGTTTAGGGACACTGAAGCTTTCTTT
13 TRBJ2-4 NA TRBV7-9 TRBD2 CASSLGTSGIQYF TGTGCCAGCAGCTTAGGGACTAGCGGCATTCAGTACTTC
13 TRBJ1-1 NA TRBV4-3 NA CASSQGDGYEAFF TGCGCCAGCAGCCAAGGGGACGGGTATGAAGCTTTCTTT
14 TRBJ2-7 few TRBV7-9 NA CASSFGSLSYEQYF TGTGCCAGCAGCTTTGGCAGTCTCTCCTACGAGCAGTACTTC
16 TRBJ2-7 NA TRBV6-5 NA CASSYSITTGHYEQYF TGTGCCAGCAGTTACTCAATCACGACAGGACACTACGAGCAGTACTTC
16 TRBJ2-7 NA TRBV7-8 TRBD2 CASRPRLAGDIDEQYF TGTGCCAGCAGGCCCAGACTAGCGGGAGACATTGACGAGCAGTACTTC
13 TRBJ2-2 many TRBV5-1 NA CASKQENTGELFF TGCGCCAGCAAACAGGAGAACACCGGGGAGCTGTTTTTT
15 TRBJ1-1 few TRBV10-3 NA CAISESSGPNTEAFF TGTGCCATCAGTGAGTCAAGCGGGCCGAACACTGAAGCTTTCTTT
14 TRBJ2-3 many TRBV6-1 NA CASKDSAATDTQYF TGTGCCAGCAAAGATTCGGCAGCTACAGATACGCAGTATTTT
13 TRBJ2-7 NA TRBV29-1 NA CSVLRTASYEQYF TGCAGCGTTCTCAGGACAGCTTCCTACGAGCAGTACTTC
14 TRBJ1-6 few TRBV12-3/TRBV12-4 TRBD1 CASSRDRERSPLHF TGTGCCAGCAGCCGCGACAGGGAAAGGTCACCCCTCCACTTT
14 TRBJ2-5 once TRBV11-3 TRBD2 CASSATSGQETQYF TGTGCCAGCAGCGCGACTAGCGGACAAGAGACCCAGTACTTC
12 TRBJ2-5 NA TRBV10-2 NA CASKPGGETQYF TGCGCCAGCAAACCCGGGGGCGAGACCCAGTACTTC
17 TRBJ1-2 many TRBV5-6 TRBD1 CASSLEAGGAFGYGYTF TGTGCCAGCAGCTTGGAGGCAGGGGGCGCGTTTGGCTATGGCTACACCTTC
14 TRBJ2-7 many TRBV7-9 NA CASSLGGTLYEQYF TGTGCCAGCAGCTTAGGCGGGACCCTCTACGAGCAGTACTTC
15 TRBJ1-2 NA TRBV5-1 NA CASSAGTLANYGHTF TGCGCCAGCAGCGCTGGGACATTAGCTAACTATGGCCACACCTTC
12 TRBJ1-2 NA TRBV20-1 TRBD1 CSASGQGKGYTF TGCAGTGCTAGTGGACAGGGAAAGGGCTACACCTTC
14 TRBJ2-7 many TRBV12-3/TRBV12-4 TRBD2 CASSLAGGEYEQYF TGTGCCAGCAGTTTAGCGGGAGGGGAATACGAGCAGTACTTC
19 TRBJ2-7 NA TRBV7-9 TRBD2 CASSDRTSGMATYSYEQYF TGTGCCAGCAGCGACCGGACTAGCGGGATGGCCACATACTCCTACGAGCAGTACTTC
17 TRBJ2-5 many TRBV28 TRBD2 CASRSGLAGGEGETQYF TGTGCCAGCAGATCGGGACTAGCGGGAGGTGAGGGAGAGACCCAGTACTTC
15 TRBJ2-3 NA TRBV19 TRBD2 CASSPTAGGADTQYF TGTGCCAGTAGTCCTACGGCGGGAGGGGCAGATACGCAGTATTTT
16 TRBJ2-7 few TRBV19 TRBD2 CASRGLAGVGSYEQYF TGTGCCAGTAGGGGACTAGCGGGTGTTGGGTCCTACGAGCAGTACTTC
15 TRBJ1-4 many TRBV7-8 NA CASSLRRVRNEKLFF TGTGCCAGCAGCTTAAGAAGGGTTAGGAATGAAAAACTGTTTTTT
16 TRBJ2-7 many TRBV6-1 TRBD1 CASSERGQGASYEQYF TGTGCCAGCAGTGAAAGGGGGCAGGGGGCTTCCTACGAGCAGTACTTC
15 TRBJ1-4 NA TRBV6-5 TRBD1 CASSSGQGWMEELFF TGTGCCAGCAGTTCAGGACAGGGGTGGATGGAAGAACTGTTTTTT
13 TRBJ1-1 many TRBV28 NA CASSLQVDTEAFF TGTGCCAGCAGTTTACAGGTTGACACTGAAGCTTTCTTT
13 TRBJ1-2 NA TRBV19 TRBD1 CASSGTATYGYTF TGTGCCAGTAGCGGGACAGCCACCTATGGCTACACCTTC
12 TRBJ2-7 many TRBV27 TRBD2 CASGLAVYEQYF TGTGCCAGCGGACTAGCGGTCTACGAGCAGTACTTC
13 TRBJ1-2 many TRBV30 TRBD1 CAWGRQGSYGYTF TGTGCCTGGGGACGACAGGGAAGCTATGGCTACACCTTC
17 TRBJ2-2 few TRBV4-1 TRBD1 CASSTRQGSMNTRELFF TGCGCCAGCAGCACTAGACAGGGTTCCATGAACACCAGGGAGCTGTTTTTT
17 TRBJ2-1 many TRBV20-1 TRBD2 CSARDIGTSGRIGEQFF TGCAGTGCTAGGGATATAGGGACTAGCGGGAGGATCGGTGAGCAGTTCTTC
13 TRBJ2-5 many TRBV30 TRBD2 CASTLTSEETQYF TGTGCCTCAACCCTAACTAGCGAAGAGACCCAGTACTTC
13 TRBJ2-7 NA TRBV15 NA CATSREPPYEQYF TGTGCCACCAGCAGAGAACCGCCCTACGAGCAGTACTTC
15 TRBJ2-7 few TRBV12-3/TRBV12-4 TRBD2 CASRSSGRASYEQYF TGTGCCAGCAGGTCTAGCGGGAGGGCCTCCTACGAGCAGTACTTC
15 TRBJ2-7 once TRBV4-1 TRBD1 CASSQLDRGYYEQYF TGCGCCAGCAGCCAGCTGGACAGGGGGTACTACGAGCAGTACTTC
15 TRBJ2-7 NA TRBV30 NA CAWSVVTRSSYEQYF TGTGCCTGGAGTGTGGTCACTAGGAGCTCCTACGAGCAGTACTTC
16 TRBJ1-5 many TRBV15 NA CATSREARSRHQPQHF TGTGCCACCAGCAGAGAAGCCAGGAGCCGCCATCAGCCCCAGCATTTT
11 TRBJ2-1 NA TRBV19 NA CASGDTGEQFF TGTGCCAGTGGGGACACTGGTGAGCAGTTCTTC
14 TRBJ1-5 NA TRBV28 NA CASSLLGYNQPQRF TGTGCCAGCAGTTTACTGGGGTACAATCAGCCCCAGCGTTTT
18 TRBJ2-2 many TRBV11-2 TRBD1 CASTYVGSTGGVTGELFF TGTGCCAGCACCTACGTGGGGTCGACAGGGGGAGTGACCGGGGAGCTGTTTTTT
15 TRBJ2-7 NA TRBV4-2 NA CASSQDLGLNYEQYF TGTGCCAGCAGCCAAGATCTTGGTCTGAACTACGAGCAGTACTTC
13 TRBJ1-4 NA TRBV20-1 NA CSATPGLDEKLLF TGCAGTGCTACTCCCGGCCTGGATGAAAAACTGCTTTTT